These 27 T cell receptor beta chains share one sample of origin, sequenced in a study of blood T cell repertoires in COVID-19. Produced via immunoSEQ multiplex PCR; TCRdb's table is partial and in-frame only. This sample has some 270,000 clones, with more than 80% found just once. Input material: PBMCs or T cells enriched from blood (not recorded which). The receptors were gathered from a woman in her 30s with acute COVID-19.

A few counts support this clone. The rearrangement uses TRBV11-2 and TRBJ2-2; 7 bases map to TRBD2. The CDR3 runs to 14 residues. Germline CDR1 SGHAT, CDR2 FQNNGV. Trimming at V came to 5 bases and at J to 2 bases, leaving 2 bases not matched to a gene. The CDR3 DNA reads as TGTGCCAGCAGCCCGGGACTAAACACCGGGGAGCTGTTTTTT. Residues: CASSPGLNTGELFF. The full variable domain, in which reference TRBV11-2 and TRBJ2-2 provide the parts outside the CDR3, is EAGVAQSPRYKIIEKRQSVAFWCNPISGHATLYWYQQILGQGPKLLIQFQNNGVVDDSQLPKDRFSAERLKGVDSTLKIQPAKLEDSAVYLCASSPGLNTGELFFGEGSRLTVL.

This sequence joins TRBV28 and TRBJ1-3; 7 positions agree with TRBD1. The CDR3 has 15 amino acids. Germline lookup yields CDR1 MDHEN and CDR2 SYDVKM. J was trimmed by 4 bases and V by 2 bases; bases with no gene match: 5. The CDR3 DNA follows: TGTGCCAGCAGTTTAGAGACAGGGTTAGGAAACACCATATATTTT. Protein sequence: CASSLETGLGNTIYF.

The chain joins TRBV11-3 to TRBJ2-3, with TRBD1 matching 7 bases. J was trimmed by 2 bases and V by 5 bases; bases with no gene match: 4. Germline assignment: CDR1 SGHNT and CDR2 YENEEA. The CDR3 contains 14 residues. The CDR3 protein is CASSPTGITDTQYF. CDR3 coding DNA: TGTGCCAGCAGCCCGACAGGGATCACAGATACGCAGTATTTT.

The rearrangement joins TRBV19 to TRBJ2-1; 11 nucleotides match TRBD2. V lost 6 bases and J lost 6; bases outside the gene matches: 10. Per the germline V gene, CDR1 is LNHDA and CDR2 is SQIVND (reference sequence). The CDR3 is 16 amino acids. CDR3 sequence (DNA): TGTGCCAGTAGAGCACTAGCGGGAGTTGTAGGCAATGAGCAGTTCTTC. This codes for CASRALAGVVGNEQFF.

In its sample, this clone was seen once. V and J are TRBV3-1 (or the pseudogene TRBV3-2) and TRBJ2-7, with 7 bases that match TRBD2. This CDR3 comprises 15 residues. V trimming: 1 base; J trimming: 5 bases; junction bases outside the gene matches: 8. CDR1 LGHDT and CDR2 YNNKEL come from the germline V gene (reference sequence). As DNA, the CDR3 is TGTGCCAGCAGCCAAGGTGCGGGAGTTGTAGACGAGCAGTACTTC. This encodes CASSQGAGVVDEQYF.

V is TRBV7-8 and J is TRBJ2-5; tentatively, D is TRBD2 (5 bases). Trimming cost V 0 bases and J 2 bases, with 10 bases left between them. The germline gives CDR1 SGHVS, CDR2 FQNEAQ. This CDR3 is 15 amino acids long. The CDR3 DNA sequence: TGTGCCAGCAGCTTAGCGCCGGGATGGCAAGAGACCCAGTACTTC. Protein sequence: CASSLAPGWQETQYF.

The chain has TRBV2 and TRBJ2-1; D is perhaps TRBD2 (6 bases). Germline assignment: CDR1 SNHLY and CDR2 FYNNEI. This CDR3 is built from 16 residues. Trimming left V 7 bases short and J 4 bases short, with 20 bases between. The CDR3 DNA is TGTGCCAGCATAACAAACAGCGGGCGAAGTTACAATGAGCAGTTCTTC. Amino acid sequence: CASITNSGRSYNEQFF.

The rearrangement links TRBV27 to TRBJ1-2; TRBD1 matches at 8 bases. Germline lookup yields CDR1 MNHEY and CDR2 SMNVEV (reference sequence). The CDR3 runs 15 residues. The V and J ends lost 0 bases and 4 bases, in that order; junction bases with no gene match: 4. The CDR3 DNA sequence: TGTGCCAGCAGTTTATCCCAGGGGGCGGTCTATGGCTACACCTTC. The encoded protein is CASSLSQGAVYGYTF.

The rearrangement joins TRBV7-3 to TRBJ2-7; TRBD2 agrees at 8 bases. This CDR3 is built from 15 residues. The germline gives CDR1 SGHTA, CDR2 FQGTGA. V trimming: 4 bases; J trimming: 3 bases; junction bases outside the gene matches: 8. Here the CDR3 reads CASSSGAGGHYEQYF. As DNA, the CDR3 is TGTGCCAGCAGCTCCGGGGCGGGGGGCCACTACGAGCAGTACTTC.

The chain links TRBV5-1 to TRBJ2-1, with D tentatively TRBD1 (6 bases). CDR1 and CDR2 from the germline V gene are SGHRS and YFSETQ. This CDR3 region has 12 residues. V lost 2 bases, J lost 10 bases, and 10 bases lay in between. The CDR3 coding sequence is TGCGCCAGCAGCTTCTTACAGGGAGAGCAGTTCTTC. Translated, it gives CASSFLQGEQFF.

The V and J genes are TRBV5-6 and TRBJ2-3; 14 bases fit TRBD2. The V gene's germline CDR1 is SGHDT and CDR2 YYEEEE. The CDR3 is 16 amino acids. With V trimmed by 4 bases and J by 5 bases, 6 bases remained unmatched. CDR3 nucleotide sequence: TGTGCCAGCAGCCTAGGGACTAGCGGGAGTATAGATACGCAGTATTTT. As protein: CASSLGTSGSIDTQYF.

V is TRBV6-5 and J is TRBJ2-2; a possible D gene is TRBD2 (6 bases). Germline assignment: CDR1 MNHEY and CDR2 SVGAGI. Trimming took off 9 bases at V and 6 bases at J, with 17 bases between the two ends. The CDR3 spans 14 residues. DNA for the CDR3: TGTGCCAGTAGCATGAGCGGGTGGGCCGGGGAGCTGTTTTTT. It yields the protein CASSMSGWAGELFF.

V usage is TRBV5-1 and J usage is TRBJ2-1; possibly TRBD2 for D (6 bases). CDR1 and CDR2 (germline): SGHRS, YFSETQ. V gave up 0 bases and J gave up 0 bases, with 10 bases separating them. The CDR3 is made up of 16 amino acids. The chain's CDR3 is CASSLEIAVSYNEQFF. CDR3 DNA sequence: TGCGCCAGCAGCTTGGAAATAGCGGTCTCCTACAATGAGCAGTTCTTC.

This chain uses TRBV3-1 (or the pseudogene TRBV3-2) with TRBJ1-5, with a tentative D call TRBD1 (6 bases). The germline CDR1 and CDR2 sequences are LGHDT and YNNKEL (reference sequence). This CDR3 is built from 14 residues. V dropped 4 bases and J dropped 5 bases, with 12 bases sitting between them. CDR3 in DNA: TGTGCCAGCAGCCCCGGGGGGCGGGATCAGCCCCAGCATTTT. Encoded protein: CASSPGGRDQPQHF.

The rearrangement uses TRBV14 and TRBJ1-2, with 8 bases fitting TRBD1. Losses at the gene ends were 4 bases for V and 0 bases for J; bases not matched to a gene: 4. Germline CDR1 reads SGHDN; CDR2 reads FVKESK. The CDR3 is 15 residues long. CDR3 loop: CASSRKTGANYGYTF. In DNA form, the CDR3 reads TGTGCCAGCAGCCGTAAGACAGGGGCTAACTATGGCTACACCTTC.

This clone has a single count. A read error may produce the germline difference seen at one junction end. The chain is built from TRBV2 and TRBJ1-2; the D is unclear. Germline-derived CDR1 and CDR2 are SNHLY and FYNNEI. This CDR3 has 13 amino acids. CDR3: CASREGGDYGYTF. The CDR3 DNA is TGTGCCAGCAGAGAAGGCGGGGACTATGGCTACACCTTC. The full variable domain, its missing parts supplied by reference TRBV2 and TRBJ1-2, is EPEVTQTPSHQVTQMGQEVILRCVPISNHLYFYWYRQILGQKVEFLVSFYNNEISEKSEIFDDQFSVERPDGSNFTLKIRSTKLEDSAMYFCASREGGDYGYTFGSGTRLTVV.

The V call is TRBV5-1, the J call TRBJ2-2; 9 bases agree with TRBD1. V was clipped by 0 bases and J by 2 bases; unmatched bases: 8. CDR3 length equals 18 residues. Germline V gene lookup returns CDR1 SGHRS and CDR2 YFSETQ. CDR3 coding DNA: TGCGCCAGCAGCTTGGCCGGACAGGGGAATGGTAACACCGGGGAGCTGTTTTTT. This sequence encodes CASSLAGQGNGNTGELFF.

The CDR3 region is CASSPLGLADQETQYF. The CDR3 coding sequence is TGTGCCAGCTCACCTCTGGGGCTAGCGGACCAAGAGACCCAGTACTTC. This rearrangement joins TRBV18 to TRBJ2-5; TRBD2 matches 7 bases. In germline, CDR1 is KGHSH, CDR2 LQKENI. The V gene end was trimmed by 3 bases and the J gene end by 0 bases; junction bases not matched to a gene: 7. This CDR3 is 16 amino acids long.

The chain carries TRBV14 and TRBJ2-7; 11 positions agree with TRBD2. From germline, CDR1 is SGHDN and CDR2 FVKESK. After removal of 4 bases from V and 2 bases from J, the junction contained 4 bases not matched to a gene. The CDR3 is made up of 15 amino acids. CDR3 residues: CASSPGLADPYEQYF. CDR3 coding DNA: TGTGCCAGCAGCCCGGGACTAGCGGATCCCTACGAGCAGTACTTC.

The genes are TRBV7-2 and TRBJ2-2; 9 bases line up with TRBD2. Germline CDR1 and CDR2: SGHTA and FQGNSA. With V trimmed by 5 bases and J by 4 bases, 5 bases remained unmatched. The CDR3 totals 15 residues. CDR3 residues: CASSGSGRVTGELFF. The CDR3 DNA is TGTGCCAGCAGCGGTAGCGGGAGAGTCACCGGGGAGCTGTTTTTT. The whole variable domain, filled in from reference TRBV7-2 and TRBJ2-2, reads GAGVSQSPSNKVTEKGKDVELRCDPISGHTALYWYRQSLGQGLEFLIYFQGNSAPDKSGLPSDRFSAERTGGSVSTLTIQRTQQEDSAVYLCASSGSGRVTGELFFGEGSRLTVL.

As to this clone: The same CDR3 arises from other DNA sequences in this sample as well. This rearrangement joins TRBV28 to TRBJ1-2; no firm D call. The CDR3 has 12 residues. V lost 2 bases, J lost 3 bases, and 4 bases lay in between. CDR1 is MDHEN and CDR2 is SYDVKM in the germline V gene. The CDR3 loop is CASSLRDYGYTF. For the CDR3, the DNA is TGTGCCAGCAGTTTACGGGACTATGGCTACACCTTC.

The table lists this clone with a few counts. The chain combines TRBV6-5 with TRBJ1-1; TRBD1 is a possible D gene (5 bases). CDR3 length equals 11 residues. Germline V gives CDR1 MNHEY, CDR2 SVGAGI. V lost 8 bases and J 7 bases, leaving 11 bases between the germline ends. The CDR3 spells CASSQGIEAFF. For the CDR3, the DNA is TGTGCCAGCTCTCAGGGTATTGAAGCTTTCTTT.

This chain joins TRBV25-1 and TRBJ1-2; 10 bases are a match to TRBD1. This CDR3 is 14 amino acids long. Trimming at V came to 5 bases and at J to 6 bases, leaving 6 bases not matched to a gene. The germline V gene encodes CDR1 MGHDK and CDR2 SYGVNS. DNA of the CDR3: TGTGCCAGCAGTTCTGGACAGGGGGTGGATGGCTACACCTTC. It translates to CASSSGQGVDGYTF.

The V gene is TRBV6-5, the J gene TRBJ2-2; D not certain. V gave up 7 bases and J gave up 0 bases, with 6 bases separating them. The CDR3 is made up of 13 amino acids. Germline V lookup: CDR1 MNHEY, CDR2 SVGAGI. The CDR3 loop reads CASTTTNTGELFF. DNA for the CDR3: TGTGCCAGCACCACAACGAACACCGGGGAGCTGTTTTTT.

This clone was seen a single time. The chain joins TRBV3-1 (or the pseudogene TRBV3-2) to TRBJ2-5; a possible D gene is TRBD2 (5 bases). The CDR3 is 14 residues long. The V gene lost 2 bases and the J gene lost 11 bases, with 18 bases spanning the gap. Germline-derived CDR1 and CDR2 are LGHDT and YNNKEL (reference sequence). CDR3 residues: CASSQIEGRGKQYF. The CDR3 DNA is TGTGCCAGCAGCCAAATAGAGGGCCGAGGGAAGCAGTACTTC.

The count of this clone is one. This chain connects TRBV11-2 to TRBJ2-1; TRBD2 agrees at 9 bases. Trimming at V came to 5 bases and at J to 8 bases, leaving 10 bases not matched to a gene. The CDR3 is 15 amino acids. CDR1 and CDR2 from the germline V gene are SGHAT and FQNNGV. The CDR3 reads CASSPNAGGPYEQFF. CDR3 sequence (DNA): TGTGCCAGCAGCCCGAACGCGGGAGGGCCCTATGAGCAGTTCTTC.

V usage is TRBV7-9 and J usage is TRBJ2-7; TRBD2 matches at 8 bases. This CDR3 is built from 15 residues. V lost 1 base to trimming and J lost 7 bases; unmatched junction nucleotides: 9. Germline CDR1 reads SEHNR; CDR2 reads FQNEAQ (reference sequence). CDR3 in amino acids: CASSLVAGLPTEQYF. CDR3 sequence (DNA): TGTGCCAGCAGCTTAGTAGCGGGGCTACCTACAGAGCAGTACTTC.